The 9 T cell receptor beta chains reported below all come from one sample, sequenced in a study of control samples from healthy donors and cancer patients (TCRdb year 2020). Libraries were made using the immunoSEQ multiplex PCR assay. The table comes from immuneACCESS by way of TCRdb, which keeps in-frame sequences with V and J called. Part of the clones is missing from these tables; in studies checked, under half for an unresolved V gene and the rest for unknown reasons. This sample lists tens of thousands of clones; around 89% were detected once. The ten top clones hold around an eighth of the sample. Sequencing was carried out using blood. These receptors were taken from a woman aged 70-85 years in good health.

This clone was detected only a few times. V gene TRBV3-1 (or the pseudogene TRBV3-2) combines with J gene TRBJ2-3; D perhaps matches TRBD2 (5 bases). The CDR3 consists of 12 residues. The V and J ends lost 4 bases and 9 bases respectively, with 11 bases between them. CDR1 is LGHDT, CDR2 YNNKEL, per germline (reference sequence). The CDR3 region is CASSLGLETQYF. The CDR3 nucleotides read TGTGCCAGCAGCCTCGGACTGGAGACGCAGTATTTT.

This rearrangement joins TRBV5-5 to TRBJ2-5; 8 bases are a match to TRBD1. Trimming removed 4 bases from V and 5 bases from J; junction bases left unmatched: 7. The CDR3 is 14 residues long. Germline CDR1 reads SGHKS; CDR2 reads YYEKEE (reference sequence). The CDR3 region is CASSPGQGMETQYF. The CDR3, as DNA: TGTGCCAGCAGCCCCGGACAGGGAATGGAGACCCAGTACTTC.

In DNA form, the CDR3 reads TGTGCCAGCAGCCAAGAGGGGTTATTCACTGAAGCTTTCTTT. Protein product: CASSQEGLFTEAFF. The chain carries TRBV3-1 (or the pseudogene TRBV3-2) and TRBJ1-1, with unresolved D. V dropped 0 bases and J dropped 4 bases, with 9 bases sitting between them. From germline, CDR1 is LGHDT and CDR2 YNNKEL (reference sequence). The CDR3 is 14 amino acids.

This chain uses TRBV2 with TRBJ2-3; TRBD2 might be the D (6 bases). CDR1 SNHLY and CDR2 FYNNEI come from the germline V gene. This CDR3 has 16 residues. With 5 bases removed from V and 1 base from J, the gap between germline ends came to 16 bases. CDR3 loop: CASSWGLERGTDTQYF. CDR3 coding DNA: TGTGCCAGCAGTTGGGGGTTGGAGCGGGGCACAGATACGCAGTATTTT. The whole variable domain, filled in from reference TRBV2 and TRBJ2-3, reads EPEVTQTPSHQVTQMGQEVILRCVPISNHLYFYWYRQILGQKVEFLVSFYNNEISEKSEIFDDQFSVERPDGSNFTLKIRSTKLEDSAMYFCASSWGLERGTDTQYFGPGTRLTVL.

The chain recombines TRBV4-1 with TRBJ1-5; possible D gene TRBD1, 6 bases. The V and J ends lost 3 bases and 9 bases respectively, with 18 bases between them. The CDR3 contains 15 residues. In germline, CDR1 is MGHRA, CDR2 YSYEKL. The CDR3 region is CASSHPGTPLRPQHF. CDR3 in DNA: TGCGCCAGCAGCCACCCCGGGACACCCTTGCGGCCCCAGCATTTT.

V usage is TRBV3-1 (or the pseudogene TRBV3-2) and J usage is TRBJ2-1, with D possibly being TRBD1 or TRBD2 (5 bases each). V shed 0 bases and J shed 5 bases, with 17 bases lying between them. The CDR3 extends over 17 amino acids. Germline-derived CDR1 and CDR2 are LGHDT and YNNKEL (reference sequence). The CDR3 DNA sequence: TGTGCCAGCAGCCAAGATAGGGGCTCGCGGGTTAACAATGAGCAGTTCTTC. This encodes CASSQDRGSRVNNEQFF.

This chain links TRBV2 with TRBJ2-3; 14 nucleotides align to TRBD2. CDR1 and CDR2 from the germline V gene are SNHLY and FYNNEI. The CDR3 sequence is 17 residues long. V was clipped by 6 bases and J by 6 bases; unmatched bases: 11. CDR3 bases: TGTGCCAGCAGCGGCCCGGGACTAGCGGGAGATGTGGATACGCAGTATTTT. Its translation: CASSGPGLAGDVDTQYF.

The rearrangement uses TRBV2 and TRBJ2-1; the D gene is possibly TRBD2 (6 bases). This CDR3 has 14 amino acids. V lost 4 bases and J lost 5, with 12 bases in between. CDR1 and CDR2 (germline): SNHLY, FYNNEI. The CDR3 sequence: CASSVKRVHNEQFF. The DNA of the CDR3 is TGTGCCAGCAGTGTTAAGCGGGTCCACAATGAGCAGTTCTTC.

CDR3 sequence: CASRIQGRLYEQYF. The CDR3 bases are TGTGCCAGCAGGATACAGGGGAGATTATACGAGCAGTACTTC. The V and J genes are TRBV6-1 and TRBJ2-7; 7 bases match TRBD1. The V gene end was trimmed by 6 bases and the J gene end by 4 bases; junction bases not matched to a gene: 9. The CDR3 sequence is 14 residues long. The germline V gene has CDR1 MNHNS and CDR2 SASEGT.